This TCR beta chain appears in the sequencing data of a study of blood T cells in healthy people across ages. The study's findings and limits: Conclusively comparing naive with antigen-experienced cells was impossible with unsorted PBMCs.

With V trimmed by 2 bases and J by 5 bases, 5 bases remained unmatched. The CDR3 contains 14 residues. A sample-barcoded 5' primer and a J-beta primer mix were used in a second PCR of roughly 6 to 11 cycles. TCRdb recomputed calls from the 5' RACE reads with MiXCR, one row per CDR3 protein. The repertoire holds about 810,000 distinct CDR3 sequences, with 35% to 40% as singletons. With regard to this clonotype: Antigen specificity is unknown.

The gene calls are TRBV12-3 or TRBV12-4 and TRBJ2-5; 7 bases align to TRBD1. The TCR comes from a man aged 18 to 35 in good health. The sequenced sample consisted of blood. The CDR3 coding sequence is TGTGCCAGCAGTTTAACAGGGGAGATTGAGACCCAGTACTTC. It is translated as CASSLTGEIETQYF.